This T cell receptor (beta chain) was observed in a study of radiation and T cells in renal cell carcinoma. Time point noted: blood 4 weeks post-SBRT, at nephrectomy. The treatment here: 15 Gy SBRT to primary tumor, nephrectomy 4 weeks later. Using immunoSEQ multiplex PCR, the repertoire was profiled, and TCRdb retains in-frame clones only, with some absent. The sample contains 140,000 or so clones, approximately 86% of which appear only once. Germline V gene sequence: CDR1 LGHNA, CDR2 YSLEER. The CDR3 consists of 16 residues. The V end lost 3 bases, the J end lost 8 bases, and 19 bases lay between the germline ends.

This clonotype was obtained from a woman between 50 and 59 years old with renal cell carcinoma. The chain joins TRBV4-3 to TRBJ1-4; D is unclear. This specimen consisted of blood, obtained from a patient whose treatment included radiotherapy and nephrectomy. The CDR3 loop is CASSQSPDSLGEKLFF. In nucleotides, the CDR3 is TGCGCCAGCAGCCAGAGCCCGGACTCCTTGGGGGAAAAACTGTTTTTT.